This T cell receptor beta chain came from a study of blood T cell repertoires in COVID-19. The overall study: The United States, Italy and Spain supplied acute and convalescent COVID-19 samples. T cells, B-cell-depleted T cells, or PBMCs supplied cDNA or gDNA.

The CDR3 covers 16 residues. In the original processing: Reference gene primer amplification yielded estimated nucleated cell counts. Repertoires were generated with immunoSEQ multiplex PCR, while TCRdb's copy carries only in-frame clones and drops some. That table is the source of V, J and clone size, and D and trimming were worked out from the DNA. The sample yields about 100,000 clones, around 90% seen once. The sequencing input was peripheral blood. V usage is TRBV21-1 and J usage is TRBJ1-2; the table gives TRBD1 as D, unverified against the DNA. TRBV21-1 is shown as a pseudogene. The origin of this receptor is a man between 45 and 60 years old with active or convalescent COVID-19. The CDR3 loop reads CASSEVTGGFKHGYTF. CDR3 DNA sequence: TGTGCCAGCAGCGAGGTAACAGGGGGCTTTAAACATGGCTACACCTTC.